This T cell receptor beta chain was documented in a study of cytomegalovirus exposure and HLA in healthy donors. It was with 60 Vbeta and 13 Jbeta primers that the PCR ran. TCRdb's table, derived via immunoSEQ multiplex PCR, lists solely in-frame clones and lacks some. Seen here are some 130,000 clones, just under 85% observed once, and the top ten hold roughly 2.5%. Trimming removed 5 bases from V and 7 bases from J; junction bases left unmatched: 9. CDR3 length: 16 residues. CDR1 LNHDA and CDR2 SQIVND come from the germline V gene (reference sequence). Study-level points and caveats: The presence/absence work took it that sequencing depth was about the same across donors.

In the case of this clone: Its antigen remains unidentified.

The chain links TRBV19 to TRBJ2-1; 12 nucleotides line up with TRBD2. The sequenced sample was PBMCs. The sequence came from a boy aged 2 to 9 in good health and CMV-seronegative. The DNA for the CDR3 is TGTGCCAGTAGTCTACGACTAGCGGGAGTCGAGAATGAGCAGTTCTTC. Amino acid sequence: CASSLRLAGVENEQFF.